The 18 T cell receptor beta chains below were found in one sample sequenced in a study of CXCR3-negative and CXCR3-positive naive CD8 T cells. Their antigens are not known. Carrying UMI labels, the TRB cDNA libraries were prepared through 5' RACE. TCRdb re-called the 5' RACE reads and gives one entry per CDR3 protein, without DNA. The clone table shows about 150,000 distinct CDR3 sequences, with the ten largest holding approximately 0.46%. Broader study findings: CXCR3-positive naive cells carried more hydrophobic TRB CDR3s than CXCR3-negative naive cells did.

Sequencing input: naive CXCR3+ CD8+ T cells from blood. Subset: CD45RO-CCR7+CD27+CD95- naive CD8+ T cells expressing CXCR3 (TNR3+). Receptors originate from a human donor in good health. Some clones in this sample may be carry-over from other donors' samples.

The chain links TRBV7-9 to TRBJ2-7. The CDR3 sequence is 14 residues long. Germline CDR1 is SEHNR and CDR2 is FQNEAQ (reference sequence). CDR3: CASSTSETTYEQYF. Variable domain in full (rest from reference TRBV7-9 and TRBJ2-7): DTGVSQNPRHKITKRGQNVTFRCDPISEHNRLYWYRQTLGQGPEFLTYFQNEAQLEKSRLLSDRFSAERPKGSFSTLEIQRTEQGDSAMYLCASSTSETTYEQYFGPGTRLTVT.

The V call is TRBV2, the J call TRBJ2-5; TCRdb lists TRBD1, though no DNA is available to test this call. Germline V CDR1 and CDR2: SNHLY, FYNNEI. The length of the CDR3 is 15 residues. The CDR3 sequence is CASSEGAGYQETQYF.

The rearrangement joins TRBV30 to TRBJ1-1; TCRdb reports TRBD1, a call that lacks DNA to check it against. Germline CDR1 and CDR2: GTSNPN and SVGIG (reference sequence). The CDR3 runs to 13 residues. CDR3 region: CAWSRQNTGEAFF.

This sequence joins TRBV7-3 and TRBJ2-1; TCRdb selects TRBD1, and the lack of DNA leaves this call unchecked. This CDR3 region has 15 residues. Germline V gene sequence: CDR1 SGHTA, CDR2 FQGTGA. This CDR3 is CASSLSAGIYNEQFF.

The V call is TRBV29-1, the J call TRBJ2-5; TCRdb returns TRBD2, unconfirmable since there is no DNA. The germline CDR1 and CDR2 sequences are SQVTM and ANQGSEA. This CDR3 is built from 17 residues. The CDR3 reads CSVEGYRDLEGEETQYF.

This chain links TRBV19 with TRBJ2-1; the D call of TRBD2 rests on TCRdb alone, since no DNA is present to check it. Germline loops: CDR1 LNHDA, CDR2 SQIVND (reference sequence). The CDR3 spans 15 residues. The CDR3 region is CASSTGTSGYNEQFF.

CDR3 in amino acids: CASSPHNQETQYF. This sequence joins TRBV6-5 and TRBJ2-5. The CDR3 covers 13 residues. Germline V gene data show CDR1 as MNHEY and CDR2 as SVGAGI.

The genes are TRBV6-1 and TRBJ1-1; absent DNA, TCRdb's TRBD1 call cannot be checked. Germline loops: CDR1 MNHNS, CDR2 SASEGT. This CDR3 comprises 14 residues. CDR3: CASSDPGMNTEAFF.

The J gene is TRBJ2-7, the V gene TRBV6-2 or TRBV6-3; TCRdb names TRBD1, which stays unverified in the absence of DNA. The CDR3 sequence is 14 residues long. CDR1 is MNHEY and CDR2 is SVGEGT in the germline V gene. The CDR3 reads CASSYPLRDYEQYF.

This chain joins TRBV7-2 and TRBJ2-1; the TCRdb D gene call, TRBD2, has no DNA to confirm it. The CDR3 runs 15 residues. Per germline, CDR1 SGHTA and CDR2 FQGNSA. The CDR3 spells CASSSLAGLRNEQFF.

The CDR3 sequence: CASSPREKLQETQYF. The chain joins TRBV6-6 to TRBJ2-5; TCRdb's D call, TRBD1, is unchecked because there is no DNA. The CDR3 contains 15 residues. Germline values: CDR1 MNHNY, CDR2 SVGAGI (reference sequence).

CDR3 amino acids: CASSPRPGGETQYF. The chain employs TRBV7-9 and TRBJ2-5; TCRdb returns TRBD1, unconfirmable since there is no DNA. CDR1 and CDR2 from the germline V gene are SEHNR and FQNEAQ (reference sequence). The CDR3 runs to 14 residues.

The chain combines TRBV7-8 with TRBJ2-3; TCRdb names TRBD1, which stays unverified in the absence of DNA. This CDR3 is built from 14 residues. In germline, CDR1 is SGHVS, CDR2 FQNEAQ. The CDR3 region is CASSSTRKSDTQYF.

The chain employs TRBV21-1 and TRBJ2-2; as DNA is missing, the TRBD1 call by TCRdb cannot be tested. TRBV21-1 is assigned pseudogene status. The length of the CDR3 is 16 residues. CDR3 residues: CASSKEGGNGTGELFF.

V usage is TRBV4-1 and J usage is TRBJ1-5; the TRBD1 assignment by TCRdb is unverifiable without DNA. Germline CDR1 MGHRA, CDR2 YSYEKL. This CDR3 region has 16 residues. The CDR3 protein is CASSQLGTGGFQPQHF.

V gene TRBV9 combines with J gene TRBJ2-7; no DNA is available, so the TRBD1 call from TCRdb remains unchecked. The CDR3 consists of 16 residues. CDR1 and CDR2 from the germline V gene are SGDLS and YYNGEE. CDR3: CASSVGYGGSSYEQYF.

This chain uses TRBV3-1 with TRBJ2-1; checking the TCRdb D call of TRBD1 is not possible without DNA. Germline V gene sequence: CDR1 LGHDT, CDR2 YNNKEL (reference sequence). This CDR3 has 17 amino acids. The CDR3 loop reads CASSQGPGRRTLNEQFF.

V gene TRBV27 combines with J gene TRBJ1-5. The CDR3 has 14 residues. CDR1 and CDR2 (germline): MNHEY, SMNVEV (reference sequence). This chain's CDR3 is CASSLQGLNQPQHF.